This T cell receptor (beta chain) came from a study of OX40 agonist ivuxolimab in advanced cancers. This clone showed up just a few times. Its antigen is still unknown. Trimming took 0 bases from V and 6 from J, leaving 12 bases between them. The CDR3 length is 14 residues. Germline CDR1 and CDR2: SGDLS and YYNGEE. The study, taken as a whole, reports: Clones of CD4+ and CD8+ blood T cells grew by week 6 at doses of 0.1 to 3.0 mg/kg. Researchers did not determine the expanded peripheral T cells' antigen specificity.

Libraries were prepared by immunoSEQ multiplex PCR; TCRdb keeps only in-frame clonotypes and omits some of them. The sample contains 35,000 to 50,000 clones, around 90% of which appear only once. This rearrangement joins TRBV9 to TRBJ1-2, with unresolved D. Specimen: CD4+ or CD8+ T cells sorted from blood, collected in a trial of the OX40 agonist ivuxolimab. The receptor was isolated from an adult with an advanced solid tumor such as melanoma, head and neck, liver or kidney cancer. The CDR3 protein is CASSVEENRNGYTF. The CDR3 nucleotides are TGTGCCAGCAGCGTAGAGGAGAATAGAAATGGCTACACCTTC.